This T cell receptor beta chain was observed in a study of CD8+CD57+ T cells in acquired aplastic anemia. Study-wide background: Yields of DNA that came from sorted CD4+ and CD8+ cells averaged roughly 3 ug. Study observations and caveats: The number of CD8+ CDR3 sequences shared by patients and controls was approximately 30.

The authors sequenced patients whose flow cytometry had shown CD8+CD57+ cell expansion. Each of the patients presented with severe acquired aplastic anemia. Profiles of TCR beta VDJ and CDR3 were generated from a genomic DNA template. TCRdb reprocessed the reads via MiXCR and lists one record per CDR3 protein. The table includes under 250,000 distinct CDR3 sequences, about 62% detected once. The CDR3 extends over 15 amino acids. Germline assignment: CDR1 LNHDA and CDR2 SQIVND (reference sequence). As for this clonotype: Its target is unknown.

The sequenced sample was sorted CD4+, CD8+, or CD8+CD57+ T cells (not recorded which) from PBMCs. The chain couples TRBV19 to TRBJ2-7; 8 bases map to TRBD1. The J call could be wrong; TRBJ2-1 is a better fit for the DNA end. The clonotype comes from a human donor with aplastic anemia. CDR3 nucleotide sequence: TGTGCCAGCAGCACCGGACAGGGATTGAGGAATGAGCAGTTCTTC. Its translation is CASSTGQGLRNEQFF.